The 6 T cell receptor beta chains reported below all come from one sample, sequenced in a study of control samples from healthy donors and cancer patients. Only in-frame clones appear in the TCRdb table, and some are missing; sequencing was by immunoSEQ multiplex PCR. The top ten hold approximately 3% of the sample, which has tens of thousands of clones, 94% seen once. Sequencing input: blood. The receptors here all came from a woman aged 25 to 39 in good health.

This rearrangement joins TRBV3-1 (or the pseudogene TRBV3-2) to TRBJ2-7, with a tentative D call TRBD1 (5 bases). Trimming left V 2 bases short and J 6 bases short, with 11 bases between. Germline CDR1 and CDR2: LGHDT and YNNKEL (reference sequence). The CDR3 is 13 amino acids. Here the CDR3 DNA reads TGTGCCAGCAGCCAAAGTGGGGCCACCGAGCAGTACTTC. Translation gives CASSQSGATEQYF.

This sequence joins TRBV12-3 or TRBV12-4 and TRBJ2-3; D is perhaps TRBD2 (6 bases). The V and J ends lost 5 bases and 10 bases respectively, with 13 bases between them. This CDR3 contains 12 residues. The CDR3 DNA follows: TGTGCCAGCAGTCGGGGGTCGGGATCGCAGTATTTT. Residues: CASSRGSGSQYF.

V usage is TRBV4-1 and J usage is TRBJ1-2, with D possibly being TRBD1 (6 bases). From germline, CDR1 is MGHRA and CDR2 YSYEKL. The CDR3 has 17 amino acids. Trimming cost V 2 bases and J 3 bases, with 19 bases left between them. CDR3 loop: CASSQRSETGAHYGYTF. The CDR3 nucleotides are TGCGCCAGCAGCCAACGTTCGGAGACAGGCGCTCACTATGGCTACACCTTC.

The rearrangement links TRBV7-9 to TRBJ1-5; maybe TRBD1 (5 bases). The CDR3 consists of 14 residues. Looked up from germline, CDR1 is SEHNR and CDR2 is FQNEAQ (reference sequence). Trimming took off 1 base at V and 7 bases at J, with 11 bases between the two ends. DNA for the CDR3: TGTGCCAGCAGCTTAGTGGGGGGAGTACAGCCCCAGCATTTT. Translation gives CASSLVGGVQPQHF.

The chain recombines TRBV7-2 with TRBJ1-5; no clear D. There are 15 residues in the CDR3. Germline values: CDR1 SGHTA, CDR2 FQGNSA. V was cut by 5 bases and J by 4 bases, with 15 bases left in between. The DNA of the CDR3 is TGTGCCAGCAGCCCCCGCCGCGAGAGGAATCAGCCCCAGCATTTT. Amino acids: CASSPRRERNQPQHF.

V usage is TRBV2 and J usage is TRBJ2-3; D not certain. This CDR3 is built from 12 residues. CDR1 SNHLY and CDR2 FYNNEI come from the germline V gene. The V end lost 2 bases, the J end lost 0 bases, and 0 bases lay between the germline ends. The CDR3 region has the DNA TGTGCCAGCAGTGAAAGCACAGATACGCAGTATTTT. Protein product: CASSESTDTQYF.